This paragraph covers one T cell receptor beta chain sequence. Its antigen is not known. This specimen comes from a study of T-cell reconstitution after alpha-beta-depleted transplantation in children. The TCRbeta library incorporated unique molecular identifiers. TCRdb fed the PCR reads into MiXCR, producing one record per CDR3 protein. The sample consists of a few hundred thousand distinct CDR3 sequences, 25% to 30% of them appearing once. The CDR3 covers 12 residues. V lost 3 bases and J 7 bases, leaving 12 bases between the germline ends. The V gene's germline CDR1 is DFQATT and CDR2 SNEGSKA (reference sequence). Overall study findings and caveats: About two months after transplant, alpha-beta T cells reportedly came from several hundred expanded graft clones. Surviving recipient T cells and thymic progenitors accounted for the high day-60 TCRbeta diversity observed in some patients. T-cell counts and diversity at one year post-transplant came mainly from newly produced T cells.

The input for sequencing was PBMCs, taken before TCRalphabeta/CD19-depleted stem cell transplant. V gene TRBV20-1 combines with J gene TRBJ1-1, with unresolved D. The receptor was isolated from a boy younger than two with Wiskott-Aldrich syndrome, due to receive a stem cell transplant. This CDR3 is CSASRSPNEAFF. The CDR3 DNA reads as TGCAGTGCTAGCAGGTCTCCCAATGAAGCTTTCTTT.